These T cell receptor beta chains were read from a single sample in a study of blood T cell repertoires in COVID-19. Profiled with immunoSEQ multiplex PCR; TCRdb holds only in-frame clones, not every one. The table lists fewer than 350,000 clones, 87% of them singletons. What was sequenced was peripheral blood. The receptor source for this set is a young man with COVID-19, enrolled during active disease. Each CDR3 is given with its conserved first and last residue. Fields, in order: D gene, clone size, J gene, V gene, CDR3 protein, CDR3 DNA. The D gene is left open where the match is weak. Rows may omit the clone size; those that give it use once, few, many or a size class.

D gene: TRBD2
clone size: NA
J gene: TRBJ2-1
V gene: TRBV28
CDR3 protein: CASSQGLAEIDNEQFF
CDR3 DNA: TGTGCCAGCAGTCAGGGACTAGCGGAAATAGACAATGAGCAGTTCTTC

D gene: TRBD2
clone size: NA
J gene: TRBJ2-7
V gene: TRBV7-7
CDR3 protein: CASSLGRESSYEQYF
CDR3 DNA: TGTGCCAGCAGCTTAGGGCGGGAGAGCTCCTACGAGCAGTACTTC

D gene: TRBD1
clone size: NA
J gene: TRBJ1-4
V gene: TRBV28
CDR3 protein: CASSLWGRGQEKLFF
CDR3 DNA: TGTGCCAGCAGTCTTTGGGGCAGGGGACAGGAAAAACTGTTTTTT

D gene: TRBD1
clone size: NA
J gene: TRBJ2-3
V gene: TRBV19
CDR3 protein: CASSLRDRGTDTQYF
CDR3 DNA: TGTGCCAGTAGCTTAAGGGACAGGGGCACAGATACGCAGTATTTT

D gene: TRBD2
clone size: NA
J gene: TRBJ2-7
V gene: TRBV6-2/TRBV6-3
CDR3 protein: CASSYSSRELDYEQYF
CDR3 DNA: TGTGCCAGCAGTTACTCTTCGCGGGAGCTTGACTACGAGCAGTACTTC

D gene: NA
clone size: once
J gene: TRBJ1-2
V gene: TRBV30
CDR3 protein: CAWSVRVSNNYGYTF
CDR3 DNA: TGTGCCTGGAGTGTACGGGTCAGCAATAACTATGGCTACACCTTC

D gene: TRBD2
clone size: NA
J gene: TRBJ2-5
V gene: TRBV6-2/TRBV6-3
CDR3 protein: CASSYAQLAGGPPQYF
CDR3 DNA: TGTGCCAGCAGTTACGCCCAACTAGCGGGAGGGCCTCCCCAGTACTTC

D gene: NA
clone size: many
J gene: TRBJ2-1
V gene: TRBV5-6
CDR3 protein: CASSLGGGSYNEQFF
CDR3 DNA: TGTGCCAGCAGCTTGGGAGGGGGCTCCTACAATGAGCAGTTCTTC

D gene: TRBD1
clone size: NA
J gene: TRBJ1-1
V gene: TRBV28
CDR3 protein: CASSGGATGVAFF
CDR3 DNA: TGTGCCAGCAGTGGAGGGGCCACAGGGGTAGCTTTCTTT

D gene: NA
clone size: NA
J gene: TRBJ2-1
V gene: TRBV15
CDR3 protein: CATSSLLAGAANEQFF
CDR3 DNA: TGTGCCACCAGCAGTCTCCTCGCGGGGGCGGCGAATGAGCAGTTCTTC

D gene: TRBD2
clone size: NA
J gene: TRBJ2-7
V gene: TRBV5-4
CDR3 protein: CASSQRGIAGSRLYEQYF
CDR3 DNA: TGTGCCAGCAGCCAACGAGGGATAGCGGGATCCCGCCTCTACGAGCAGTACTTC

D gene: NA
clone size: once
J gene: TRBJ2-1
V gene: TRBV7-2
CDR3 protein: CASSLGVTSGFF
CDR3 DNA: TGTGCCAGCAGCTTAGGGGTCACCTCGGGGTTCTTC

D gene: NA
clone size: once
J gene: TRBJ2-3
V gene: TRBV25-1
CDR3 protein: CASKQQGVDTQYF
CDR3 DNA: TGTGCCAGCAAACAACAGGGAGTAGATACGCAGTATTTT

D gene: NA
clone size: few
J gene: TRBJ2-7
V gene: TRBV6-2/TRBV6-3
CDR3 protein: CASSSEVYEQYF
CDR3 DNA: TGTGCCAGCAGTTCGGAGGTGTACGAGCAGTACTTC

D gene: NA
clone size: NA
J gene: TRBJ1-4
V gene: TRBV7-9
CDR3 protein: CASTSDPRGEKLFF
CDR3 DNA: TGTGCCAGCACCTCTGACCCCAGAGGGGAAAAACTGTTTTTT

D gene: NA
clone size: NA
J gene: TRBJ2-1
V gene: TRBV7-8
CDR3 protein: CASSQAVTRGNEQFF
CDR3 DNA: TGTGCCAGCAGCCAGGCGGTCACTCGGGGCAATGAGCAGTTCTTC

D gene: TRBD1
clone size: NA
J gene: TRBJ2-5
V gene: TRBV15
CDR3 protein: CATTRAGQGGETQYF
CDR3 DNA: TGTGCCACCACTCGTGCGGGACAGGGAGGAGAGACCCAGTACTTC

D gene: NA
clone size: NA
J gene: TRBJ2-6
V gene: TRBV27
CDR3 protein: CASSVFRSNVLTF
CDR3 DNA: TGTGCCAGCAGTGTTTTCCGGTCCAACGTCCTGACTTTC

D gene: NA
clone size: NA
J gene: TRBJ1-1
V gene: TRBV19
CDR3 protein: CASSPGRGGTEAFF
CDR3 DNA: TGTGCCAGTAGTCCCGGGCGGGGTGGCACTGAAGCTTTCTTT

D gene: NA
clone size: NA
J gene: TRBJ2-1
V gene: TRBV5-4
CDR3 protein: CVGTAQGGLRREQFF
CDR3 DNA: TGTGTGGGGACAGCCCAGGGGGGATTACGACGTGAGCAGTTCTTC

D gene: NA
clone size: NA
J gene: TRBJ1-5
V gene: TRBV29-1
CDR3 protein: CSVEDTGSNQPQHF
CDR3 DNA: TGCAGCGTTGAAGATACGGGAAGCAATCAGCCCCAGCATTTT

D gene: TRBD2
clone size: NA
J gene: TRBJ2-1
V gene: TRBV4-1
CDR3 protein: CASSLLLAGGNNEQFF
CDR3 DNA: TGCGCCAGCAGCCTCCTCCTAGCGGGCGGAAACAATGAGCAGTTCTTC

D gene: TRBD2
clone size: NA
J gene: TRBJ2-5
V gene: TRBV6-5
CDR3 protein: CASSLTSEQETQYF
CDR3 DNA: TGTGCCAGCAGTCTTACTAGCGAGCAAGAGACCCAGTACTTC

D gene: NA
clone size: few
J gene: TRBJ2-2
V gene: TRBV7-2
CDR3 protein: CASSLQTPSGPGELFF
CDR3 DNA: TGTGCCAGCAGCCTCCAAACCCCCTCGGGTCCCGGGGAGCTGTTTTTT

D gene: NA
clone size: NA
J gene: TRBJ2-1
V gene: TRBV27
CDR3 protein: CASRYYLGGEQFF
CDR3 DNA: TGTGCCAGCAGATATTATCTAGGGGGTGAGCAGTTCTTC

D gene: NA
clone size: NA
J gene: TRBJ2-7
V gene: TRBV24-1
CDR3 protein: CATSDGTSATYEQYF
CDR3 DNA: TGTGCCACCAGTGATGGGACTTCCGCTACCTACGAGCAGTACTTC

D gene: NA
clone size: NA
J gene: TRBJ2-1
V gene: TRBV7-2
CDR3 protein: CASSPLGIYEQFF
CDR3 DNA: TGTGCCAGCAGCCCCCTCGGGATCTATGAGCAGTTCTTC

D gene: TRBD1
clone size: NA
J gene: TRBJ2-2
V gene: TRBV7-2
CDR3 protein: CASSLDRQGAWTGELFF
CDR3 DNA: TGTGCCAGCAGCTTAGATCGGCAGGGGGCCTGGACCGGGGAGCTGTTTTTT

D gene: NA
clone size: NA
J gene: TRBJ1-2
V gene: TRBV6-2/TRBV6-3
CDR3 protein: CASSSLRDYGYTF
CDR3 DNA: TGTGCCAGCAGTTCCCTCAGGGACTATGGCTACACCTTC

D gene: NA
clone size: NA
J gene: TRBJ2-1
V gene: TRBV28
CDR3 protein: CASSYGGPVNNEQFF
CDR3 DNA: TGTGCCAGCAGTTACGGGGGGCCCGTAAACAATGAGCAGTTCTTC

D gene: NA
clone size: NA
J gene: TRBJ2-1
V gene: TRBV20-1
CDR3 protein: CSASVNEQFF
CDR3 DNA: TGCAGTGCTAGCGTAAATGAGCAGTTCTTC

D gene: TRBD2
clone size: NA
J gene: TRBJ2-1
V gene: TRBV4-2
CDR3 protein: CASSQPPGTSGRASSGNEQFF
CDR3 DNA: TGTGCCAGCAGCCAACCGCCCGGGACTAGCGGGAGGGCCTCCTCTGGGAATGAGCAGTTCTTC

D gene: NA
clone size: NA
J gene: TRBJ2-1
V gene: TRBV7-2
CDR3 protein: CASSHGTRGSSYNEQFF
CDR3 DNA: TGTGCCAGCAGCCACGGTACCCGGGGTAGCTCCTACAATGAGCAGTTCTTC

D gene: NA
clone size: NA
J gene: TRBJ2-7
V gene: TRBV5-5
CDR3 protein: CASSQYRAVEQYF
CDR3 DNA: TGTGCCAGCAGCCAATACAGGGCCGTCGAGCAGTACTTC

D gene: TRBD1
clone size: once
J gene: TRBJ1-1
V gene: TRBV29-1
CDR3 protein: CSVGPITGGRTEAFF
CDR3 DNA: TGCAGCGTTGGACCCATCACAGGGGGCCGCACTGAAGCTTTCTTT

D gene: NA
clone size: NA
J gene: TRBJ2-2
V gene: TRBV4-3
CDR3 protein: CASSQSGTNTGELFF
CDR3 DNA: TGCGCCAGCAGCCAATCGGGGACGAACACCGGGGAGCTGTTTTTT

D gene: TRBD1
clone size: NA
J gene: TRBJ1-6
V gene: TRBV7-3
CDR3 protein: CASSPGQDNSPLHF
CDR3 DNA: TGTGCCAGCAGCCCGGGACAGGATAATTCACCCCTCCACTTT

D gene: TRBD2
clone size: NA
J gene: TRBJ2-3
V gene: TRBV11-3
CDR3 protein: CASSRAGGPPDTQYF
CDR3 DNA: TGTGCCAGCAGCAGGGCGGGGGGGCCTCCAGATACGCAGTATTTT

D gene: TRBD1
clone size: NA
J gene: TRBJ1-2
V gene: TRBV4-3
CDR3 protein: CASSQARDRGYGYTF
CDR3 DNA: TGCGCCAGCAGCCAAGCTCGGGACAGGGGCTATGGCTACACCTTC

D gene: NA
clone size: once
J gene: TRBJ1-6
V gene: TRBV12-5
CDR3 protein: CASGFRGSGALHF
CDR3 DNA: TGTGCTAGTGGTTTTAGAGGGTCCGGGGCCCTCCACTTT

D gene: NA
clone size: NA
J gene: TRBJ1-5
V gene: TRBV5-6
CDR3 protein: CASSLTGSNQPQHF
CDR3 DNA: TGTGCCAGCAGCTTAACAGGGAGCAATCAGCCCCAGCATTTT

D gene: TRBD2
clone size: few
J gene: TRBJ2-7
V gene: TRBV4-1
CDR3 protein: CASSQDTSGRYEQYF
CDR3 DNA: TGCGCCAGCAGCCAAGATACTAGCGGAAGGTACGAGCAGTACTTC

D gene: TRBD1
clone size: NA
J gene: TRBJ2-7
V gene: TRBV28
CDR3 protein: CASTTPGQVYEQYF
CDR3 DNA: TGTGCCAGCACCACGCCGGGACAGGTATACGAGCAGTACTTC

D gene: TRBD2
clone size: NA
J gene: TRBJ2-3
V gene: TRBV5-4
CDR3 protein: CASSPAGGRGTDTQYF
CDR3 DNA: TGTGCCAGCAGCCCAGCGGGGGGGCGGGGGACAGATACGCAGTATTTT

D gene: NA
clone size: NA
J gene: TRBJ1-2
V gene: TRBV27
CDR3 protein: CASSLRENYGYTF
CDR3 DNA: TGTGCCAGCAGTTTACGCGAGAACTATGGCTACACCTTC

D gene: NA
clone size: NA
J gene: TRBJ2-1
V gene: TRBV28
CDR3 protein: CASRRLSSYNEQFF
CDR3 DNA: TGTGCCAGCAGGAGACTTAGCTCCTACAATGAGCAGTTCTTC